This T cell receptor beta chain was captured by sequencing in a study of human thymus T cells. Findings and limits, study-wide: Blood and thymic repertoires both appeared biased in V and J gene usage.

Sequenced by immunoSEQ multiplex PCR; TCRdb stores in-frame clones only, minus some. The sample records over 35,000 clones, 94% being singletons. The sample donors, healthy Finnish infants, were having corrective surgery for congenital heart defects. During surgery, about 0.5-1 mL peripheral blood was drawn from four of eight donors. All available leukocytes, rather than a set cell count, yielded the blood DNA. Trimming removed 0 bases from V and 3 bases from J, with 9 bases in between. CDR3 size: 14 residues. Germline V gene sequence: CDR1 PRHDT, CDR2 FYEKMQ (reference sequence). This clone appeared once. What it recognizes is unknown.

The rearrangement uses TRBV13 and TRBJ2-7; D call uncertain. This receptor was identified in a boy under two years old with a congenital heart defect but otherwise immunologically healthy. The specimen was blood. CDR3 in DNA: TGTGCCAGCAGCTTAGGGACACGGAACTACGAGCAGTACTTC. Its protein product is CASSLGTRNYEQYF.